The rows below give T cell receptor beta chains drawn from one sample of a study of T cell responses to AZD1222 COVID-19 vaccine. Assay: immunoSEQ multiplex PCR; the TCRdb copy retains only in-frame clones and omits some. The repertoire holds 90,000 to 120,000 clones, with approximately 92% as singletons. This sample comprised peripheral blood, obtained 28 days after the second AZD1222 dose. The receptor source for this set is an adult who received the AZD1222 COVID-19 vaccine. The CDR3 runs from the conserved cysteine through the conserved F or W. A D gene is named only where the DNA matches it firmly. Clone size is shown for a subset of rows, as once, few, many or a class of expanded clone.

CASSLGLVSYEQYF	TGTGCCAGCAGCTTAGGACTAGTCTCCTACGAGCAGTACTTC	TRBJ2-7	TRBV7-2	NA	14	NA
CASSSQDLDEKLFF	TGTGCCAGCAGTTCCCAGGACCTTGATGAAAAACTGTTTTTT	TRBJ1-4	TRBV7-9	NA	14	NA
CASSLEFGNTIYF	TGCGCCAGCAGCCTGGAGTTCGGAAACACCATATATTTT	TRBJ1-3	TRBV5-1	NA	13	NA
CASSAVGGNNSPLHF	TGTGCCAGCAGCGCGGTCGGGGGGAACAATTCACCCCTCCACTTT	TRBJ1-6	TRBV9	NA	15	NA
CASSSGPAAFF	TGTGCCAGCAGCTCAGGGCCGGCGGCTTTCTTT	TRBJ1-1	TRBV5-4	NA	11	NA
CASSLGGGLYGYTF	TGTGCCAGCAGTTTAGGGGGGGGACTCTATGGCTACACCTTC	TRBJ1-2	TRBV28	NA	14	NA
CASSLGFNTGELFF	TGTGCCAGCAGCTTAGGTTTTAACACCGGGGAGCTGTTTTTT	TRBJ2-2	TRBV7-2	once	14	NA
CASSGPGQYQPQHF	TGTGCCAGCTCAGGCCCGGGACAGTATCAGCCCCAGCATTTT	TRBJ1-5	TRBV18	NA	14	TRBD1
CASSIRGAGLEQYF	TGTGCCAGTAGTATTCGGGGCGCTGGGCTCGAGCAGTACTTC	TRBJ2-7	TRBV19	NA	14	NA
CASSTLWGPANTGELFF	TGTGCCAGTAGTACTCTTTGGGGGCCCGCGAACACCGGGGAGCTGTTTTTT	TRBJ2-2	TRBV19	NA	17	NA
CASSLGRPTYNSPLHF	TGTGCCAGCAGCTTGGGTCGTCCCACCTATAATTCACCCCTCCACTTT	TRBJ1-6	TRBV5-6	NA	16	NA
CASSEWNYSNQPQHF	TGCGCCAGCAGTGAGTGGAACTATAGCAATCAGCCCCAGCATTTT	TRBJ1-5	TRBV10-2	NA	15	NA
CASSPTSGGNTGELFF	TGTGCCAGCAGCCCGACTAGCGGGGGGAACACCGGGGAGCTGTTTTTT	TRBJ2-2	TRBV7-6	NA	16	TRBD2
CASSLWTLQTGNEQFF	TGTGCCAGCAGCTTATGGACTCTCCAAACGGGGAATGAGCAGTTCTTC	TRBJ2-1	TRBV7-2	once	16	NA
CASTLAGVSEAFF	TGCGCCAGCACCCTAGCAGGGGTATCTGAAGCTTTCTTT	TRBJ1-1	TRBV10-2	NA	13	NA
CASSPPRVLPYGYTF	TGTGCCAGCAGCCCCCCCCGGGTCTTGCCCTATGGCTACACCTTC	TRBJ1-2	TRBV5-4	NA	15	NA
CASSLGQSLSKNIQYF	TGTGCCAGCAGTCTCGGGCAGTCCCTATCCAAAAACATTCAGTACTTC	TRBJ2-4	TRBV2	NA	16	NA
CASSPPARGTEAFF	TGTGCCAGCTCCCCCCCCGCCCGGGGTACTGAAGCTTTCTTT	TRBJ1-1	TRBV18	NA	14	NA
CASSFSGADNYGYTF	TGTGCCAGCAGTTTTTCAGGGGCAGACAACTATGGCTACACCTTC	TRBJ1-2	TRBV28	NA	15	NA
CASSLGGGVEKLFF	TGTGCCAGCAGCTTAGGAGGGGGCGTTGAAAAACTGTTTTTT	TRBJ1-4	TRBV7-9	once	14	TRBD1
CASSLRGGGNQPQHF	TGTGCCAGCAGCTTACGGGGGGGTGGTAATCAGCCCCAGCATTTT	TRBJ1-5	TRBV5-8	NA	15	NA
CASSLGGDRQYF	TGTGCCAGCAGCTTAGGGGGCGACCGGCAGTACTTC	TRBJ2-5	TRBV13	NA	12	NA
CASFWAGTRSGEQYF	TGTGCCAGCTTCTGGGCAGGGACGAGGAGTGGGGAGCAGTACTTC	TRBJ2-7	TRBV28	NA	15	NA
CASSGQVGQPQHF	TGTGCCAGCTCGGGACAGGTGGGTCAGCCCCAGCATTTT	TRBJ1-5	TRBV18	few	13	TRBD1
CASTSHRGYGYTF	TGTGCCAGCACCAGCCACAGGGGGTATGGCTACACCTTC	TRBJ1-2	TRBV6-5	NA	13	TRBD1
CATRGQGDGYTF	TGTGCCACCAGAGGACAGGGCGATGGCTACACCTTC	TRBJ1-2	TRBV24-1	NA	12	TRBD1
CASSSPSGPYEQYF	TGTGCCAGCAGTTCCCCTAGCGGCCCCTACGAGCAGTACTTC	TRBJ2-7	TRBV27	NA	14	TRBD2
CASSWAGGGEQYF	TGTGCCAGCAGCTGGGCGGGGGGGGGCGAGCAGTACTTC	TRBJ2-7	TRBV5-6	NA	13	TRBD2
CASRSSLGGADTQYF	TGTGCCAGCAGATCATCCCTAGGGGGTGCAGATACGCAGTATTTT	TRBJ2-3	TRBV28	NA	15	NA
CASSKVDESSYEQYF	TGTGCCAGCAGCAAAGTAGATGAAAGCTCCTACGAGCAGTACTTC	TRBJ2-7	TRBV21-1	NA	15	NA
CASSEFYTGELFF	TGCGCCAGCAGTGAGTTCTATACCGGGGAGCTGTTTTTT	TRBJ2-2	TRBV10-1	NA	13	NA